The rows below give T cell receptor beta chains drawn from one sample of a study of blood T cell repertoires in COVID-19. Repertoires were generated with immunoSEQ multiplex PCR, while TCRdb's copy carries only in-frame clones and drops some. The table lists around 200,000 clones, less than 85% of them singletons, with 18% in the top ten. The sequenced sample was PBMCs or T cells enriched from blood (not recorded which). Every receptor here comes from a man between 40 and 49 years old who had recovered from COVID-19. The CDR3 runs from the conserved cysteine through the conserved F or W. A D gene is named only where the DNA matches it firmly. Only some rows state a clone size, as once, few, many or a class for expanded clones.

d_call: TRBD1; j_call: TRBJ2-3; v_call: TRBV9; clone_size: -; cdr3_nt: TGTGCCAGCAGCGTAGATGACAGGGGGCTGGATACGCAGTATTTT; cdr3_aa: CASSVDDRGLDTQYF
d_call: -; j_call: TRBJ1-1; v_call: TRBV4-1; clone_size: -; cdr3_nt: TGCGCCCAAATAAGGGAGGGGACGAACACTGAAGCTTTCTTT; cdr3_aa: CAQIREGTNTEAFF
d_call: TRBD2; j_call: TRBJ2-1; v_call: TRBV7-9; clone_size: -; cdr3_nt: TGTGCCAGCAGCTTTCCTCTACTAGCGGTGAATGAGCAGTTCTTC; cdr3_aa: CASSFPLLAVNEQFF
d_call: -; j_call: TRBJ1-5; v_call: TRBV7-2; clone_size: once; cdr3_nt: TGTGCCAGCAGCTCTCCAGGGAGCAATCAGCCCCAGCATTTT; cdr3_aa: CASSSPGSNQPQHF
d_call: TRBD1; j_call: TRBJ2-7; v_call: TRBV6-5; clone_size: -; cdr3_nt: TGTGCCAGCAGTCAGACCAGACAGGGATTCTCCGAGCAGTACTTC; cdr3_aa: CASSQTRQGFSEQYF
d_call: TRBD2; j_call: TRBJ2-6; v_call: TRBV19; clone_size: few; cdr3_nt: TGTGCCAGTAGTGTTCAGCGGGGGCTACGTTGGGGGGCCAACGTCCTGACTTTC; cdr3_aa: CASSVQRGLRWGANVLTF
d_call: TRBD1; j_call: TRBJ2-4; v_call: TRBV5-1; clone_size: -; cdr3_nt: TGCGCCAGCAGCGTAACAGGGGGCCAAAGGGACATTCAGTACTTC; cdr3_aa: CASSVTGGQRDIQYF
d_call: TRBD1; j_call: TRBJ1-2; v_call: TRBV9; clone_size: -; cdr3_nt: TGTGCCAGCAGCGTAGCTACAGGGGTAGGCTACACCTTC; cdr3_aa: CASSVATGVGYTF
d_call: -; j_call: TRBJ1-4; v_call: TRBV6-1; clone_size: -; cdr3_nt: TGTGCCAGCAGTGAACAGGGTACCGAAAAACTGTTTTTT; cdr3_aa: CASSEQGTEKLFF
d_call: -; j_call: TRBJ2-5; v_call: TRBV12-3/TRBV12-4; clone_size: -; cdr3_nt: TGTGCCAGCAGTTGGAGGCAAGAGACCCAGTACTTC; cdr3_aa: CASSWRQETQYF
d_call: TRBD1; j_call: TRBJ2-7; v_call: TRBV10-2; clone_size: -; cdr3_nt: TGCGCCAGCAGTGACCCCACAGGGGCGCAGTACGAGCAGTACTTC; cdr3_aa: CASSDPTGAQYEQYF
d_call: -; j_call: TRBJ1-5; v_call: TRBV9; clone_size: -; cdr3_nt: TGTGCCAGCAGCGCAGGAGGTCAGCCCCAGCATTTT; cdr3_aa: CASSAGGQPQHF
d_call: TRBD1; j_call: TRBJ1-2; v_call: TRBV6-2/TRBV6-3; clone_size: -; cdr3_nt: TGTGCCAGCAGCGACAGGGGAGGAGGCTATGGCTACACCTTC; cdr3_aa: CASSDRGGGYGYTF
d_call: TRBD1; j_call: TRBJ1-2; v_call: TRBV4-1; clone_size: -; cdr3_nt: TGCGCCAGCAGACCTACGGGACAGGGTCGCCCGGATCGGCAATACACCTTC; cdr3_aa: CASRPTGQGRPDRQYTF
d_call: TRBD2; j_call: TRBJ2-3; v_call: TRBV25-1; clone_size: -; cdr3_nt: TGTGCCAGCAGTGAATATGGGGGGAGGGCCAAAGATACGCAGTATTTT; cdr3_aa: CASSEYGGRAKDTQYF
d_call: TRBD2; j_call: TRBJ2-7; v_call: TRBV7-8; clone_size: -; cdr3_nt: TGTGCCAGCAGCTTAGGGGCTAGCGGGTCTTCCTACGAGCAGTACTTC; cdr3_aa: CASSLGASGSSYEQYF
d_call: -; j_call: TRBJ1-1; v_call: TRBV30; clone_size: -; cdr3_nt: TGTGCCTGGAGTACGTCCCGTACGGGAGACAACACTGAAGCTTTCTTT; cdr3_aa: CAWSTSRTGDNTEAFF
d_call: -; j_call: TRBJ2-7; v_call: TRBV7-8; clone_size: -; cdr3_nt: TGTGCCAGCAGCCCGACAGCGTACGAGCAGTACTTC; cdr3_aa: CASSPTAYEQYF
d_call: TRBD1; j_call: TRBJ1-5; v_call: TRBV4-1; clone_size: -; cdr3_nt: TGCGCCAGCAGCCAATTTAGTACTCCGGGACAGGGAAATCAGCCCCAGCATTTT; cdr3_aa: CASSQFSTPGQGNQPQHF
d_call: -; j_call: TRBJ1-5; v_call: TRBV12-3/TRBV12-4; clone_size: -; cdr3_nt: TGTGCCAGCAGTTTCGAGGGTTCGCAGCCCCAGCATTTT; cdr3_aa: CASSFEGSQPQHF
d_call: TRBD1; j_call: TRBJ1-2; v_call: TRBV7-2; clone_size: -; cdr3_nt: TGTGCCAGCAGCTTAGGCGGACAGGGGCTCGTCTATGGCTACACCTTC; cdr3_aa: CASSLGGQGLVYGYTF
d_call: TRBD2; j_call: TRBJ2-1; v_call: TRBV10-2; clone_size: -; cdr3_nt: TGCGCCAGCAGTGCCCCTAGCGGGAGTGCCAATGAGCAGTTCTTC; cdr3_aa: CASSAPSGSANEQFF
d_call: TRBD2; j_call: TRBJ2-1; v_call: TRBV7-9; clone_size: -; cdr3_nt: TGTGCCAGCAGCCCTAGCGGGAGGACCTACAATGAGCAGTTCTTC; cdr3_aa: CASSPSGRTYNEQFF
d_call: TRBD1; j_call: TRBJ2-5; v_call: TRBV5-8; clone_size: -; cdr3_nt: TGTGCCAGCAGCCTCGGACAGGGTGGGATAGGAGAGACCCAGTACTTC; cdr3_aa: CASSLGQGGIGETQYF
d_call: -; j_call: TRBJ1-1; v_call: TRBV10-3; clone_size: few; cdr3_nt: TGTGCCATCAGTGATGTGGCAGGCATCACTGAAGCTTTCTTT; cdr3_aa: CAISDVAGITEAFF
d_call: TRBD2; j_call: TRBJ2-7; v_call: TRBV10-2; clone_size: -; cdr3_nt: TGCGCCAGCAGCCTAACCGGGACTATTACCTACGAGCAGTACTTC; cdr3_aa: CASSLTGTITYEQYF
d_call: TRBD1; j_call: TRBJ1-2; v_call: TRBV2; clone_size: -; cdr3_nt: TGTGCCAGCAGAGGAGACAGGGGGGATGGCTACACCTTC; cdr3_aa: CASRGDRGDGYTF
d_call: -; j_call: TRBJ1-2; v_call: TRBV18; clone_size: -; cdr3_nt: TGTGCCAGCTCACCTTCGGACCGTTACAGGAATGGCTACACCTTC; cdr3_aa: CASSPSDRYRNGYTF
d_call: -; j_call: TRBJ2-5; v_call: TRBV7-9; clone_size: -; cdr3_nt: TGTGCCAGCAGCTCCAGACCAGGGGAGAGAAAAGAGACCCAGTACTTC; cdr3_aa: CASSSRPGERKETQYF
d_call: -; j_call: TRBJ1-2; v_call: TRBV6-5; clone_size: -; cdr3_nt: TGTGCCAGCAGTTACTCGCTGGGCAGGGCGGATGGCTACACCTTC; cdr3_aa: CASSYSLGRADGYTF
d_call: TRBD2; j_call: TRBJ2-5; v_call: TRBV5-6; clone_size: -; cdr3_nt: TGTGCCAGCAGCTATTGGACTAGCGGGAGTTTAAAGACCCAGTACTTC; cdr3_aa: CASSYWTSGSLKTQYF
d_call: -; j_call: TRBJ1-2; v_call: TRBV7-2; clone_size: -; cdr3_nt: TGTGCCAGCAGCCCCACGGGGGGCGGGTCTCGTGGCTACACCTTC; cdr3_aa: CASSPTGGGSRGYTF
d_call: TRBD2; j_call: TRBJ2-1; v_call: TRBV6-2/TRBV6-3; clone_size: -; cdr3_nt: TGTGCCAGCAGTTATCCGCCGGGACTAGCGGTGGGGAATGAGCAGTTCTTC; cdr3_aa: CASSYPPGLAVGNEQFF
d_call: TRBD1; j_call: TRBJ2-7; v_call: TRBV4-1; clone_size: -; cdr3_nt: TGCGCCAGCAGCCAAGATGGGGGACAGGGCTCCTACGAGCAGTACTTC; cdr3_aa: CASSQDGGQGSYEQYF
d_call: -; j_call: TRBJ2-3; v_call: TRBV5-1; clone_size: once; cdr3_nt: TGCGCCAGCAGCTTGGGGGTAGATGCTGGGCTTAAGCAGTATTTT; cdr3_aa: CASSLGVDAGLKQYF
d_call: -; j_call: TRBJ1-5; v_call: TRBV23-1; clone_size: -; cdr3_nt: TGCGCCAGCAGTCAAAGGGCAAAGGGGCAGCCCCAGCATTTT; cdr3_aa: CASSQRAKGQPQHF
d_call: -; j_call: TRBJ1-1; v_call: TRBV3-1/TRBV3-2; clone_size: -; cdr3_nt: TGTGCCAGCAGCCGCAGGGGCACTGAAGCTTTCTTT; cdr3_aa: CASSRRGTEAFF
d_call: -; j_call: TRBJ1-4; v_call: TRBV1; clone_size: -; cdr3_nt: TGCACCAGCAGCTCTGACAAGTCGACATTTAATGAAAAACTGTTTTTT; cdr3_aa: CTSSSDKSTFNEKLFF
d_call: -; j_call: TRBJ2-5; v_call: TRBV4-1; clone_size: -; cdr3_nt: TGCGCCAGCAGCCAAGATCGGGTGACTCAAGCAGAGACCCAGTACTTC; cdr3_aa: CASSQDRVTQAETQYF
d_call: -; j_call: TRBJ1-4; v_call: TRBV29-1; clone_size: few; cdr3_nt: TGCAGCGTTGGCGGGCAGGGGTTTGAAAAACTGTTTTTT; cdr3_aa: CSVGGQGFEKLFF
d_call: TRBD1; j_call: TRBJ1-2; v_call: TRBV2; clone_size: -; cdr3_nt: TGTGCCAGCAGCACCGGGACAGTCTATGGCTACACCTTC; cdr3_aa: CASSTGTVYGYTF